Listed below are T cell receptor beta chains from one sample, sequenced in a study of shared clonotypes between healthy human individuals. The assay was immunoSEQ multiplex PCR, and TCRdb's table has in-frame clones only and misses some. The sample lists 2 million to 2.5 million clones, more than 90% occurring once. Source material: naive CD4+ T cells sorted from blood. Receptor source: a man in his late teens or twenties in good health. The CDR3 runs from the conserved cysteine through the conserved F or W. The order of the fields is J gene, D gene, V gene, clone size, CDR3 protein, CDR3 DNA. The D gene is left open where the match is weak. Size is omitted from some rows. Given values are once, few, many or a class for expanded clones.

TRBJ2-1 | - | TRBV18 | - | CASSLNAMNEQFF | TGTGCCAGCTCACTAAACGCCATGAATGAGCAGTTCTTC
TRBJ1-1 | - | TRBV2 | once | CASSESGGEAFF | TGTGCCAGCAGTGAAAGCGGTGGTGAAGCTTTCTTT
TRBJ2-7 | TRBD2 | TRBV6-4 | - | CARTGTSETYEQYF | TGTGCCAGGACTGGGACTAGCGAGACCTACGAGCAGTACTTC
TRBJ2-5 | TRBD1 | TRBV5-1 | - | CASRNTQGEQETQYF | TGCGCCAGCAGGAATACACAGGGGGAACAAGAGACCCAGTACTTC
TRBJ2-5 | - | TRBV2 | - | CASSQEEPETQYF | TGTGCCAGCAGCCAAGAGGAGCCGGAGACCCAGTACTTC
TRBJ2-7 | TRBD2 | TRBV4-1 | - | CASSQDSGRGAYEQYF | TGCGCCAGCAGCCAAGACTCGGGGCGGGGGGCCTACGAGCAGTACTTC
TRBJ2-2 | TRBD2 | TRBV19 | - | CASSPGAGGFPGELFF | TGTGCCAGTAGTCCCGGAGCGGGAGGGTTTCCCGGGGAGCTGTTTTTT
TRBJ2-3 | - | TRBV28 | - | CASHRAAITDTQYF | TGTGCCAGTCATAGAGCGGCCATCACAGATACGCAGTATTTT
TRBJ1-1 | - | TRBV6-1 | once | CASNWSGTGTEAFF | TGTGCCAGCAATTGGTCAGGAACGGGCACTGAAGCTTTCTTT
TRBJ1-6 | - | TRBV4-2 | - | CASSQDREDPGRDDNSPLHF | TGTGCCAGCAGCCAAGATAGGGAAGACCCCGGACGGGATGATAATTCACCCCTCCACTTT
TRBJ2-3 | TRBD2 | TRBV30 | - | CAWSVQRTSGGNTDTQYF | TGTGCCTGGAGTGTACAAAGGACTAGCGGGGGAAACACAGATACGCAGTATTTT
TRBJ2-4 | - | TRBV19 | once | CASSPPGIAKNIQYF | TGTGCCAGTAGCCCCCCCGGGATAGCCAAAAACATTCAGTACTTC
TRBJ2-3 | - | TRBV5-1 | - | CASVHGQKPSTSTDTQYF | TGCGCCAGCGTTCACGGACAGAAACCGTCTACTAGCACAGATACGCAGTATTTT
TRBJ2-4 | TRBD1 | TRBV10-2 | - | CASSGQGVAKNIQYF | TGCGCCAGCAGTGGACAGGGGGTGGCCAAAAACATTCAGTACTTC
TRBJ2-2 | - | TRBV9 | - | CASSAVSVGGWLFF | TGTGCCAGCAGCGCGGTCTCCGTGGGTGGTTGGCTGTTTTTT
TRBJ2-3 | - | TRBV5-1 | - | CASSLGGIDTQYF | TGCGCCAGCAGCTTGGGAGGGATTGATACGCAGTATTTT
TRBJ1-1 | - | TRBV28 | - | CASRGVGPLFEAFF | TGTGCCAGCCGTGGGGTAGGTCCGCTTTTTGAAGCTTTCTTT
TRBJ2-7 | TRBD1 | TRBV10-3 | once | CAISRDRGPLEQYF | TGTGCCATCAGCCGGGACAGGGGGCCTCTCGAGCAGTACTTC